These 26 T cell receptor beta chains were sequenced from one sample in a study of OX40 agonist ivuxolimab in advanced cancers. Some clones are missing from TCRdb's copy, which holds only in-frame ones; the method was immunoSEQ multiplex PCR. The sample consists of 90,000 to 100,000 clones, over 75% of them appearing once. This specimen consisted of CD4+ or CD8+ T cells sorted from blood, obtained in a trial of the OX40 agonist ivuxolimab. The receptors derive from an adult with an advanced solid tumor such as melanoma, head and neck, liver or kidney cancer.

On this clone itself: At the DNA level, this CDR3 is encoded by other sequences in the same sample as well. The rearrangement links TRBV5-1 to TRBJ2-7; D remains ambiguous. The V gene lost 0 bases and the J gene lost 4 bases, with 5 bases spanning the gap. CDR1 and CDR2 from the germline V gene are SGHRS and YFSETQ. CDR3 length: 12 amino acids. The CDR3 spells CASSLEGYEQYF. Here the CDR3 DNA reads TGCGCCAGCAGCTTGGAGGGTTACGAGCAGTACTTC. The variable domain in full, completed from reference TRBV5-1 and TRBJ2-7, reads KAGVTQTPRYLIKTRGQQVTLSCSPISGHRSVSWYQQTPGQGLQFLFEYFSETQRNKGNFPGRFSGRQFSNSRSEMNVSTLELGDSALYLCASSLEGYEQYFGPGTRLTVT.

This sequence joins TRBV5-1 and TRBJ2-1; a possible D gene is TRBD2 (7 bases). Trimming removed 1 base at V and 7 bases at J, with 21 bases between. Germline CDR1 SGHRS, CDR2 YFSETQ. This CDR3 is built from 17 residues. The CDR3 DNA follows: TGCGCCAGCAGCTTGAGAACTTCGGGGGGCGCTGGAAATGAGCAGTTCTTC. This codes for CASSLRTSGGAGNEQFF.

CDR3 sequence reads: CASSKASTSGRWSSYEQYF. The CDR3 DNA sequence: TGTGCCAGCAGCAAAGCCTCGACTAGCGGGAGGTGGAGCTCCTACGAGCAGTACTTC. The chain is built from TRBV21-1 and TRBJ2-7; TRBD2 is taken as the D call from the table, unchecked against the DNA. TRBV21-1 is termed a pseudogene. The CDR3 has 19 amino acids.

CDR3 DNA sequence: TGTGCCTGGAGTCAACAGGGGACCGGCGGCTACACCTTC. It is translated as CAWSQQGTGGYTF. V is TRBV30 and J is TRBJ1-2; 7 bases are shared with TRBD1. CDR3 length: 13 residues. The V and J ends lost 2 bases and 8 bases, in that order; junction bases with no gene match: 8. The germline CDR1 and CDR2 sequences are GTSNPN and SVGIG (reference sequence).

The V and J genes are TRBV7-3 and TRBJ1-1; perhaps TRBD1 as D (5 bases). V dropped 5 bases and J dropped 1 base, with 11 bases sitting between them. CDR1 is SGHTA and CDR2 is FQGTGA in the germline V gene. CDR3 length equals 14 residues. The CDR3 region has the DNA TGTGCCAGCAGCAGGGACGGCCAGAACACTGAAGCTTTCTTT. Residues: CASSRDGQNTEAFF.

This chain uses TRBV5-4 with TRBJ1-1; D not certain. This CDR3 has 14 amino acids. The V gene lost 0 bases and the J gene lost 2 bases, with 8 bases spanning the gap. Germline loops: CDR1 SGHNT, CDR2 YYREEE (reference sequence). CDR3 bases: TGTGCCAGCAGCTTGGGACGGGTCAACACTGAAGCTTTCTTT. Translating it yields CASSLGRVNTEAFF.

V is TRBV7-2 and J is TRBJ2-2; D is perhaps TRBD2 (5 bases). The CDR3 has 15 residues. Germline CDR1 SGHTA, CDR2 FQGNSA. V lost 5 bases and J 6 bases, leaving 16 bases between the germline ends. The CDR3 protein is CASSPDGDRAGELFF. DNA of the CDR3: TGTGCCAGCAGCCCTGACGGGGATAGGGCCGGGGAGCTGTTTTTT. Using reference TRBV7-2 and TRBJ2-2 for the parts outside the CDR3, the full variable domain is GAGVSQSPSNKVTEKGKDVELRCDPISGHTALYWYRQSLGQGLEFLIYFQGNSAPDKSGLPSDRFSAERTGGSVSTLTIQRTQQEDSAVYLCASSPDGDRAGELFFGEGSRLTVL.

The J gene is TRBJ1-3, the V gene TRBV30, with D unresolved. Germline V gene data show CDR1 as GTSNPN and CDR2 as SVGIG (reference sequence). The CDR3 consists of 15 residues. Trimming took off 1 base at V and 0 bases at J, with 10 bases between the two ends. The CDR3 sequence: CAWSAVGFSGNTIYF. CDR3 nucleotide sequence: TGTGCCTGGAGTGCCGTAGGGTTCTCTGGAAACACCATATATTTT.

This chain joins TRBV27 and TRBJ1-2; 11 bases align to TRBD1. CDR1 is MNHEY and CDR2 is SMNVEV in the germline V gene (reference sequence). This CDR3 spans 14 amino acids. With V trimmed by 2 bases and J by 7 bases, 3 bases remained unmatched. CDR3 loop: CASSLGQGAAGYTF. As DNA, the CDR3 is TGTGCCAGCAGTTTAGGACAGGGGGCCGCTGGCTACACCTTC.

The chain has TRBV5-1 and TRBJ2-7, with 12 bases aligning to TRBD2. Looked up from germline, CDR1 is SGHRS and CDR2 is YFSETQ. V gave up 4 bases and J gave up 1 base; unmatched junction bases: 6. This CDR3 has 16 amino acids. Here the CDR3 reads CASSLGTSGFSYEQYF. The CDR3 coding sequence is TGCGCCAGCAGCCTCGGGACTAGCGGGTTTTCCTACGAGCAGTACTTC.

The chain uses TRBV7-9 and TRBJ1-1; D uncertain. Germline CDR1 is SEHNR and CDR2 is FQNEAQ (reference sequence). V was cut by 2 bases and J by 3 bases, with 10 bases left in between. The CDR3 has 14 amino acids. The CDR3 coding sequence is TGTGCCAGCAGCTTACGTGACGGTTACACTGAAGCTTTCTTT. This encodes CASSLRDGYTEAFF.

CDR3 residues: CASSLMRGSYNEQFF. The CDR3 bases are TGTGCCAGCAGCTTAATGAGGGGGTCCTACAATGAGCAGTTCTTC. This chain uses TRBV7-2 with TRBJ2-1, with D maybe TRBD1 (6 bases). V lost 2 bases, J lost 1 base, and 9 bases lay in between. This CDR3 contains 15 residues. The germline CDR1 and CDR2 sequences are SGHTA and FQGNSA.

The rearrangement joins TRBV30 to TRBJ1-4; D remains ambiguous. The CDR3 sequence is 12 residues long. Trimming took off 5 bases at V and 3 bases at J, with 7 bases between the two ends. Germline V lookup: CDR1 GTSNPN, CDR2 SVGIG (reference sequence). The CDR3 is CAWCQSNEKLFF. CDR3 coding DNA: TGTGCCTGGTGTCAGTCTAATGAAAAACTGTTTTTT. Drawing the rest from reference TRBV30 and TRBJ1-4, the complete variable domain is SQTIHQWPATLVQPVGSPLSLECTVEGTSNPNLYWYRQAAGRGLQLLFYSVGIGQISSEVPQNLSASRPQDRQFILSSKKLLLSDSGFYLCAWCQSNEKLFFGSGTQLSVL.

In regard to this clone: At one boundary the junction diverges from the germline segment, which might be a read error. The chain couples TRBV7-7 to TRBJ1-2; TRBD1 aligns across 7 bases. The CDR3 extends over 14 amino acids. The germline CDR1 and CDR2 sequences are SSHAT and FNYEAQ (reference sequence). CDR3 bases: TGTGCTAGCACTGATCTAGGGGGCTACTATGGCTACACCTTC. Translation: CASTDLGGYYGYTF.

The rearrangement links TRBV29-1 to TRBJ2-7; D possibly matches TRBD1 or TRBD2 (6 bases each). The CDR3 contains 13 residues. Looked up from germline, CDR1 is SQVTM and CDR2 is ANQGSEA. Between the trimmed V and J ends, which lost 3 bases and 2 bases, there was a span of 11 bases. In DNA form, the CDR3 reads TGCAGCGTTGATCGGGGGCCTCCCTACGAGCAGTACTTC. Translation: CSVDRGPPYEQYF.

This clone was observed a handful of times. In DNA, the CDR3 is TGTGCCAGCAGTTTCCGGGGAGCGGGCAGCGAGCAGTACTTC. Translated, it gives CASSFRGAGSEQYF. The chain carries TRBV28 and TRBJ2-7; the D gene is possibly TRBD2 (6 bases). CDR1 is MDHEN and CDR2 is SYDVKM in the germline V gene. Trimming took 3 bases from V and 6 from J, leaving 15 bases between them. The CDR3 runs 14 residues.

This chain connects TRBV7-9 to TRBJ2-7; D not resolved. Trimming shortened V by 11 bases and J by 5 bases, and 7 bases separated the two germline ends. Germline lookup yields CDR1 SEHNR and CDR2 FQNEAQ (reference sequence). The CDR3 length is 9 residues. Here the CDR3 DNA reads TGTGCCCCTGAGCACGAGCAGTACTTC. The encoded protein is CAPEHEQYF.

The gene calls are TRBV6-1 and TRBJ1-1; D perhaps matches TRBD1 (6 bases). The CDR3 covers 13 residues. Germline V gene lookup returns CDR1 MNHNS and CDR2 SASEGT. V lost 6 bases, J lost 2 bases, and 10 bases lay in between. This CDR3 is CASRTGPNTEAFF. The CDR3 DNA reads as TGTGCCAGCAGGACAGGACCTAACACTGAAGCTTTCTTT.

V is TRBV19 and J is TRBJ2-2, with D maybe TRBD1 (6 bases). This CDR3 has 15 amino acids. Deletions cut 6 bases from V and 7 bases from J, with 18 bases between. Germline V CDR1 and CDR2: LNHDA, SQIVND (reference sequence). The CDR3 DNA sequence: TGTGCCAGTAGCCAGGGGTTAGCGTCCGGCGGGGAGCTGTTTTTT. Residues: CASSQGLASGGELFF.

The rearrangement links TRBV28 to TRBJ2-1; tentatively, D is TRBD1 (5 bases). The CDR3 contains 15 residues. The germline CDR1 and CDR2 sequences are MDHEN and SYDVKM. V was clipped by 7 bases and J by 0 bases, with 13 bases between them. The CDR3 region is CASNSGPSSYNEQFF. CDR3 bases: TGTGCCAGCAACTCAGGGCCCAGCTCCTACAATGAGCAGTTCTTC.

This chain uses TRBV7-9 with TRBJ1-2, with 8 nucleotides matching TRBD1. The V and J ends lost 1 base and 3 bases, in that order; junction bases with no gene match: 1. CDR3 length: 14 amino acids. CDR1 is SEHNR and CDR2 is FQNEAQ in the germline V gene (reference sequence). CDR3 nucleotide sequence: TGTGCCAGCAGCTTAGAGGGACAGGACTATGGCTACACCTTC. This sequence encodes CASSLEGQDYGYTF.

The chain couples TRBV7-5 to TRBJ2-1; the table assigns TRBD2, which was not confirmed against the DNA. TRBV7-5 is a pseudogene. This CDR3 has 17 residues. CDR3 sequence: CARSSLAGETSYNEQFF. CDR3 sequence (DNA): TGTGCCAGAAGCTCCCTAGCGGGAGAGACCTCCTACAATGAGCAGTTCTTC.

This chain joins TRBV19 and TRBJ2-7; TRBD2 aligns across 7 bases. CDR1 and CDR2 from the germline V gene are LNHDA and SQIVND (reference sequence). The CDR3 has 12 amino acids. V lost 6 bases and J lost 5; bases outside the gene matches: 4. The CDR3 DNA reads as TGTGCCAGTAGCGGGGGAGGGGACGAGCAGTACTTC. It specifies CASSGGGDEQYF.

V and J are TRBV10-3 and TRBJ2-3; the D gene is possibly TRBD1 (5 bases). The CDR3 has 15 residues. Trimming took off 5 bases at V and 0 bases at J, with 12 bases between the two ends. Germline loops: CDR1 ENHRY, CDR2 SYGVKD. CDR3 in DNA: TGTGCCATCAGTCAGACAGAGACTAGCACAGATACGCAGTATTTT. It yields the protein CAISQTETSTDTQYF.

This clone appeared once. The chain recombines TRBV10-2 with TRBJ2-1, with TRBD2 matching 8 bases. J lost 3 bases, V lost 4 bases, and 8 bases had no gene match. The CDR3 sequence is 16 residues long. Germline V lookup: CDR1 WSHSY, CDR2 SAAADI. The CDR3 loop is CASSGLGGRFYNEQFF. Here the CDR3 DNA reads TGCGCCAGCAGTGGTTTAGGCGGGAGGTTCTACAATGAGCAGTTCTTC.

The chain has TRBV5-3 and TRBJ2-7; no clear D gene. TRBV5-3 is an open reading frame, and its role is uncertain. The CDR3 length is 12 residues. V gave up 0 bases and J gave up 7 bases, with 8 bases separating them. The DNA of the CDR3 is TGTGCCAGAAGCTTGGTTGGGCAGGAGCAGTACTTC. Protein sequence: CARSLVGQEQYF.